This T cell receptor beta chain was profiled in a study of T cells after yellow fever vaccination. V was clipped by 4 bases and J by 5 bases, with 18 bases between them. Germline assignment: CDR1 SGHRS and CDR2 YFSETQ. The length of the CDR3 is 15 residues. Via MiXCR, TCRdb re-called the 5' RACE reads, giving one row per CDR3 protein. The data show fewer than 500,000 distinct CDR3 sequences, approximately 19% seen once. This clonotype was seen more than once but under ten times. The sequenced sample was PBMCs, obtained before the yellow fever booster vaccination. The chain carries TRBV5-1 and TRBJ1-2; D unresolved. The sequence was collected from a man between 18 and 35 years old who received the YFV17D yellow fever vaccine. Written as DNA, the CDR3 is TGCGCCAGCAGCCAACAAGGTGGGGAAGGGTATGGCTACACCTTC. This sequence encodes CASSQQGGEGYGYTF.